This T cell receptor beta chain was sequenced in a study of T-cell memory formation after mild COVID-19. As for the study in general: There were largely donor-specific TCR clusters.

TCRdb processed the 5' RACE reads anew with MiXCR; each CDR3 protein has one entry. The sample consists of 400,000 or so distinct CDR3 sequences, 20% of them appearing once. Study-level results: Clones contracting across day 15 to 85 had a balanced CD4/CD8 profile; later expanding clones leaned CD4+. Those CD4+ clones that contracted were mainly in CM and EM (CD8+ ones in EMRA). Memory sampled before infection contained some responding clones, suggesting cross-reactive memory joined.

The germline V gene has CDR1 SEHNR and CDR2 FQNEAQ (reference sequence). This CDR3 has 15 amino acids. Unmatched junction bases numbered 6, after V lost 5 bases and J lost 5 bases. For this clonotype: Its antigen is currently unknown.

The sequence was collected from an adult woman who had mild COVID-19 (a few samples of this study predate the infection). Cell type and time point are not known. The chain recombines TRBV7-9 with TRBJ1-6, with TRBD1 identical over 7 bases. Sequenced input: PBMCs or a T cell subset sorted from them (not recorded which). This CDR3 is CASSHTDRDNSPLHF. As DNA, the CDR3 is TGTGCCAGCAGCCATACCGACAGGGATAATTCACCCCTCCACTTT.